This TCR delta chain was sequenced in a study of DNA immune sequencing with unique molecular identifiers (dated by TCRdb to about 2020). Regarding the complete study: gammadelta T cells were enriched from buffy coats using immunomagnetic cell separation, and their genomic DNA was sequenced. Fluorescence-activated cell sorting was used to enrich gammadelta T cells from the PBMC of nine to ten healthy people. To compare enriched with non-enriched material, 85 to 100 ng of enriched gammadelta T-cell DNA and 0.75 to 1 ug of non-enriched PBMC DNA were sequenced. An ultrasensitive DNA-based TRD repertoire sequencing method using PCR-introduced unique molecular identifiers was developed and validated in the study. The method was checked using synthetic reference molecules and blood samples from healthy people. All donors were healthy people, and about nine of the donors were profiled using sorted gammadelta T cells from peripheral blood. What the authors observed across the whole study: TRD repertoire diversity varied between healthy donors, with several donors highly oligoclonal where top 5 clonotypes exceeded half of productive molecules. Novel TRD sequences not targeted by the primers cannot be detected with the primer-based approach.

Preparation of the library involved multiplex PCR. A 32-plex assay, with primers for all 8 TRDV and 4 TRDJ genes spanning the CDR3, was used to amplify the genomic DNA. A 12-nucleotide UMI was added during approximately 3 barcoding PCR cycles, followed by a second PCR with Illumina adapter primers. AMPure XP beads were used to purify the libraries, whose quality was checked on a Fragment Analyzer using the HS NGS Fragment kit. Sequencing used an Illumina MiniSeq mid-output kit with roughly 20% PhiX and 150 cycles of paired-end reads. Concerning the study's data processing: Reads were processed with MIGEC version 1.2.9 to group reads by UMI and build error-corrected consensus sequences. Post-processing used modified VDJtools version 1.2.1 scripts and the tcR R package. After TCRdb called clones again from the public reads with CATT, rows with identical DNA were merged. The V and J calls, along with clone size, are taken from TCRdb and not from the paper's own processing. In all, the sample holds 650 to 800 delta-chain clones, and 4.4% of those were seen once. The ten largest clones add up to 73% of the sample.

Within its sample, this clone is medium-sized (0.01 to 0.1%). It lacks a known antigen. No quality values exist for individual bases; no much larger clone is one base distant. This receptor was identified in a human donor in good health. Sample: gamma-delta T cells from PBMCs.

The encoded CDR3 is CACDALGDNTDKLIF. The DNA sequence is as follows: TGTGCCTGTGACGCACTGGGGGACAACACCGATAAACTCATCTTT. This chain is built from TRDV2 and TRDJ1; TRDD3 fits 9 bases in the junction. The germline V gene sets CDR1 to GEAIGNYY and CDR2 to EKD. Taken from cysteine to phenylalanine, the CDR3 has 15 residues. The retained sequence is limited to the CDR3, 45 bases, with the frame set at the first base. The junction shows trimming of 3 bases on V and 0 bases on J, and the gene matches do not reach 4 bases of it.